A selection of T cell receptor beta chains follows, all from one sample in a study of blood T cell repertoires in COVID-19. The table came from immunoSEQ multiplex PCR; TCRdb's copy has only in-frame clones and leaves some out. The sample consists of almost 250,000 clones, around 89% of them appearing once. Sequencing was carried out using PBMCs or T cells enriched from blood (not recorded which). Receptor source: a woman in her twenties or thirties who had recovered from COVID-19. CDR3s include the opening cysteine and the closing phenylalanine or tryptophan. A D gene is named only where the DNA matches it firmly. Size is omitted from some rows. Given values are once, few, many or a class for expanded clones.

clone_size	j_call	v_call	d_call	cdr3_aa	cdr3_nt
NA	TRBJ2-1	TRBV7-8	TRBD2	CASSLTFGLASYNEQFF	TGTGCCAGCAGCTTAACCTTCGGACTAGCTTCCTACAATGAGCAGTTCTTC
few	TRBJ2-7	TRBV10-2	TRBD2	CASRAPTPSGMAYEQYF	TGCGCCAGCAGAGCACCGACCCCTAGCGGGATGGCCTACGAGCAGTACTTC
NA	TRBJ1-4	TRBV18	NA	CASSPRGGQEKLFF	TGTGCCAGCTCACCTCGCGGGGGCCAAGAAAAACTGTTTTTT
NA	TRBJ1-2	TRBV7-8	NA	CASSPNTGLPSEGYTF	TGTGCCAGCAGCCCGAATACAGGGCTTCCTTCTGAGGGCTACACCTTC
NA	TRBJ1-5	TRBV6-4	NA	CASIPTSRGKAGRPQHF	TGTGCCAGCATCCCAACTTCGCGGGGGAAGGCGGGTCGGCCCCAGCATTTT
NA	TRBJ1-5	TRBV19	NA	CASSIPGKNQPQHF	TGTGCCAGTAGTATACCAGGGAAAAATCAGCCCCAGCATTTT
NA	TRBJ2-7	TRBV29-1	TRBD1	CSVKTGADYEQYF	TGCAGCGTTAAGACAGGGGCAGACTACGAGCAGTACTTC
NA	TRBJ2-7	TRBV21-1	NA	CASSKAGGSYEQYF	TGTGCCAGCAGCAAAGCGGGGGGATCCTACGAGCAGTACTTC
NA	TRBJ1-5	TRBV28	TRBD1	CASSLGTDQPQHF	TGTGCCAGCAGTTTGGGGACAGATCAGCCCCAGCATTTT
NA	TRBJ1-2	TRBV14	NA	CASSQGGTTLGGYTF	TGTGCCAGCAGCCAAGGCGGGACCACCCTAGGGGGCTACACCTTC
NA	TRBJ1-3	TRBV28	NA	CASSLSIPEGNTIYF	TGTGCCAGCAGTTTATCGATCCCGGAGGGAAACACCATATATTTT
NA	TRBJ2-3	TRBV7-9	TRBD2	CASSPGSGASTDTQYF	TGTGCCAGCAGCCCGGGGAGCGGGGCAAGCACAGATACGCAGTATTTT
NA	TRBJ2-7	TRBV5-1	TRBD1	CASSSDREVDEQYF	TGCGCCAGCAGCTCGGACAGGGAGGTCGACGAGCAGTACTTC
NA	TRBJ2-5	TRBV3-1/TRBV3-2	TRBD2	CASSLLAGGETQYF	TGTGCCAGCAGCCTTCTAGCGGGAGGAGAGACCCAGTACTTC
NA	TRBJ2-4	TRBV10-3	TRBD2	CAISESSSGWKNIQYF	TGTGCCATCAGTGAGTCTTCTAGCGGATGGAAAAACATTCAGTACTTC
NA	TRBJ2-7	TRBV20-1	NA	CSVGDLYEQYF	TGCAGTGTCGGGGATCTCTACGAGCAGTACTTC
NA	TRBJ2-1	TRBV29-1	TRBD2	CSVESVAGVAYNEQFF	TGCAGCGTTGAGAGTGTAGCGGGAGTCGCCTACAATGAGCAGTTCTTC
NA	TRBJ2-5	TRBV5-1	TRBD1	CASSLRDSQETQYF	TGCGCCAGCAGCCTACGGGACAGCCAAGAGACCCAGTACTTC
once	TRBJ1-6	TRBV7-6	TRBD1	CASSPTGSSYNSPLHF	TGTGCCAGCAGTCCGACAGGGAGCTCCTATAATTCACCCCTCCACTTT
NA	TRBJ1-2	TRBV5-8	NA	CASSSPPDYPQDRGYTF	TGTGCCAGCAGCTCCCCACCGGACTATCCCCAAGATCGGGGCTACACCTTC
once	TRBJ1-2	TRBV29-1	TRBD1	CSAGVDRDRGDYGYTF	TGCAGCGCCGGAGTCGACCGGGACAGGGGGGACTATGGCTACACCTTC
NA	TRBJ1-2	TRBV27	NA	CASSLFQGSSLYGYTF	TGTGCCAGCAGTTTATTTCAGGGGTCATCCCTGTATGGCTACACCTTC
NA	TRBJ2-3	TRBV11-2	TRBD2	CASRPIAGERRIDTQYF	TGTGCCAGCAGACCTATAGCGGGAGAGCGGCGGATAGATACGCAGTATTTT
NA	TRBJ2-1	TRBV7-2	TRBD2	CASSFPSSGGSSYNEQFF	TGTGCCAGCAGCTTTCCATCTAGCGGGGGAAGCTCCTACAATGAGCAGTTCTTC
NA	TRBJ2-1	TRBV14	TRBD2	CASSQGTKRGLKQFF	TGTGCCAGCAGCCAAGGGACTAAGCGGGGCCTTAAGCAGTTCTTC
NA	TRBJ2-1	TRBV11-2	TRBD1	CASGTGVLNEQFF	TGTGCCAGCGGGACAGGGGTGTTGAATGAGCAGTTCTTC
NA	TRBJ2-3	TRBV5-4	TRBD1	CASSVPGTGGPDTQYF	TGTGCCAGCAGCGTCCCCGGGACAGGGGGCCCAGATACGCAGTATTTT
NA	TRBJ1-2	TRBV6-1	NA	CASSEWPRSGVNYGYTF	TGTGCCAGCAGTGAATGGCCTCGATCCGGAGTTAACTATGGCTACACCTTC
NA	TRBJ2-5	TRBV27	NA	CASSPLQETQYF	TGTGCCAGCAGTCCTCTGCAAGAGACCCAGTACTTC
few	TRBJ2-5	TRBV19	NA	CASSRRKSTANQETQYF	TGTGCCAGTAGTCGCAGGAAATCGACAGCCAACCAAGAGACCCAGTACTTC
few	TRBJ2-7	TRBV29-1	NA	CSVEGHRDTTPYEQYF	TGCAGCGTTGAGGGGCACAGGGATACTACCCCCTACGAGCAGTACTTC
NA	TRBJ2-3	TRBV11-2	NA	CASRRGNTQYF	TGTGCCAGCAGAAGAGGGAATACGCAGTATTTT
NA	TRBJ2-6	TRBV3-1/TRBV3-2	NA	CASSRDTYSGANVLTF	TGTGCCAGCAGTCGAGACACGTACTCTGGGGCCAACGTCCTGACTTTC
NA	TRBJ1-3	TRBV5-4	NA	CASGHRDSGNTIYF	TGTGCCAGCGGACACAGAGACTCTGGAAACACCATATATTTT
NA	TRBJ2-7	TRBV28	TRBD1	CASRAGDRGLFEQYF	TGTGCCAGCAGGGCCGGGGACAGGGGGCTCTTCGAGCAGTACTTC
NA	TRBJ1-4	TRBV2	TRBD1	CASSRDRGQGNEKLFF	TGTGCCAGCAGCCGAGACAGGGGGCAGGGTAATGAAAAACTGTTTTTT
NA	TRBJ2-1	TRBV29-1	TRBD2	CSVEDRGGRADEQFF	TGCAGCGTTGAAGATCGGGGAGGGAGGGCCGATGAGCAGTTCTTC
NA	TRBJ2-2	TRBV19	TRBD2	CASSIGGSTTGELFF	TGTGCCAGTAGTATCGGCGGGAGTACGACCGGGGAGCTGTTTTTT
few	TRBJ2-7	TRBV5-1	TRBD1	CASSTGTGLGEQYF	TGCGCCAGCAGCACCGGGACAGGGCTAGGAGAGCAGTACTTC
NA	TRBJ1-2	TRBV7-2	NA	CASSSTEFYGYTF	TGTGCCAGCAGCTCAACGGAGTTCTATGGCTACACCTTC
NA	TRBJ1-3	TRBV5-1	NA	CASSLAGGRYNGNTIYF	TGCGCCAGCAGCTTGGCCGGGGGAAGATATAATGGAAACACCATATATTTT
NA	TRBJ1-1	TRBV7-2	NA	CASSLARRALEAFF	TGTGCCAGCAGCTTAGCACGGAGGGCACTGGAAGCTTTCTTT
NA	TRBJ2-7	TRBV4-1	TRBD1	CASKEQGATSYEQYF	TGCGCCAGTAAGGAGCAGGGGGCGACCTCCTACGAGCAGTACTTC
NA	TRBJ2-1	TRBV19	TRBD2	CASSILTSGENEQFF	TGTGCCAGTAGTATACTGACTAGCGGGGAAAATGAGCAGTTCTTC
few	TRBJ2-7	TRBV30	TRBD2	CAWSVTSGTIYEQYF	TGTGCCTGGAGTGTAACTAGCGGGACCATATACGAGCAGTACTTC
NA	TRBJ2-5	TRBV7-2	NA	CASSPMGGKETQYF	TGTGCCAGCAGCCCAATGGGGGGTAAAGAGACCCAGTACTTC
NA	TRBJ1-2	TRBV20-1	NA	CSASARSERGYTF	TGCAGTGCTAGTGCTAGGAGCGAACGCGGCTACACCTTC
NA	TRBJ1-1	TRBV19	TRBD1	CASIRQGKNTEAFF	TGTGCCAGTATCCGACAGGGCAAGAACACTGAAGCTTTCTTT
NA	TRBJ2-7	TRBV11-1	TRBD2	CASSFSSGGLGEQYF	TGTGCCAGCAGCTTTTCTAGCGGGGGTCTAGGGGAGCAGTACTTC
NA	TRBJ1-1	TRBV5-1	NA	CASSSNQGRDTEAFF	TGCGCCAGCAGCTCGAATCAGGGAAGGGACACTGAAGCTTTCTTT
NA	TRBJ2-7	TRBV10-3	TRBD1	CAIRGTGGSYEQYF	TGTGCCATCAGGGGGACAGGGGGGTCCTACGAGCAGTACTTC
NA	TRBJ1-1	TRBV5-8	NA	CASSQGAAMNTEAFF	TGTGCCAGCAGCCAAGGGGCGGCAATGAACACTGAAGCTTTCTTT
once	TRBJ1-5	TRBV28	NA	CASSRGVITQHF	TGTGCCAGCAGCCGGGGGGTCATAACCCAGCATTTT
NA	TRBJ1-2	TRBV29-1	TRBD1	CSVDRGLANYGYTF	TGCAGCGTTGACAGGGGGTTGGCTAACTATGGCTACACCTTC
NA	TRBJ2-2	TRBV27	TRBD1	CASSLYRGAGELFF	TGTGCCAGCAGTTTATACAGGGGGGCCGGGGAGCTGTTTTTT
NA	TRBJ1-4	TRBV19	NA	CASAPRGKNEKLFF	TGTGCCAGCGCACCTAGGGGCAAAAATGAAAAACTGTTTTTT
few	TRBJ2-3	TRBV15	TRBD1	CATSRGTGETDTQYF	TGTGCCACCAGCAGAGGGACAGGGGAAACAGATACGCAGTATTTT